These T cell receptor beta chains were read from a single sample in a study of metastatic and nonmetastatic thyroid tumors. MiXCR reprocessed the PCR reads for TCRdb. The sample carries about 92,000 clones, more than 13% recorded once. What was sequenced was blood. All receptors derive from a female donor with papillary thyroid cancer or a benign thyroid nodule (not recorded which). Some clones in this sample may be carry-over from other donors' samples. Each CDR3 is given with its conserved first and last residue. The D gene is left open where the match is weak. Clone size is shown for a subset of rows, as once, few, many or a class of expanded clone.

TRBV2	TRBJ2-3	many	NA	CASSDRVSTDTQYF	TGTGCCAGCAGTGACAGGGTCAGCACAGATACGCAGTATTTT
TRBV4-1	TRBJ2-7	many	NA	CASSQGLGYEQYF	TGCGCCAGCAGCCAGGGTTTGGGTTACGAGCAGTACTTC
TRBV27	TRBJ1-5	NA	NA	CASSSTGTLGQPQHF	TGTGCCAGCAGTTCCACCGGGACCCTCGGTCAGCCCCAGCATTTT
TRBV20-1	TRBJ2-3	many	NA	CSARDQGQRTDTQYF	TGCAGTGCTAGAGATCAAGGACAGAGGACAGATACGCAGTATTTT
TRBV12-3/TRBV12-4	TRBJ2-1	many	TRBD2	CASREAGGGNEQFF	TGTGCCAGCAGGGAAGCGGGGGGCGGGAATGAGCAGTTCTTC
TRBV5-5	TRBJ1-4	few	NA	CASTDFRDQGNEKLFF	TGTGCCAGCACCGACTTTAGGGACCAGGGTAACGAAAAACTGTTTTTT
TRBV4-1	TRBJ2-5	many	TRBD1	CASSQDPGGLETQYF	TGCGCCAGCAGCCAAGATCCAGGGGGCCTAGAGACCCAGTACTTC
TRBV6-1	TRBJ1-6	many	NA	CAIEEGDSPLHF	TGTGCCATCGAGGAGGGGGATTCACCCCTCCACTTT
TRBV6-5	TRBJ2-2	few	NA	CASSFGIANTGELFF	TGTGCCAGCAGTTTCGGGATCGCTAACACCGGGGAGCTGTTTTTT
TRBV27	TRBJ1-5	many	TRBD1	CASSLTGQGHQPQHF	TGTGCCAGCAGTTTAACGGGACAGGGTCATCAGCCCCAGCATTTT
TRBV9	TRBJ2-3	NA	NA	CASSGGGSTDTQYF	TGTGCCAGCAGCGGGGGTGGTAGCACAGATACGCAGTATTTT
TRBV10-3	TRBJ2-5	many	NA	CAISAVGRRLQETQYF	TGTGCCATCAGTGCAGTCGGGAGACGTCTACAAGAGACCCAGTACTTC
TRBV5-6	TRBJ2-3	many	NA	CASSLGGADTQYF	TGTGCCAGCAGCCTTGGGGGGGCTGATACGCAGTATTTT
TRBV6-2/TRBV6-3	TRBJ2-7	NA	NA	CARRDPGKTPYEQYF	TGTGCCAGAAGGGACCCGGGAAAAACCCCCTACGAGCAGTACTTC
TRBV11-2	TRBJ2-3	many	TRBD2	CASSLGTSGGFTNTQYF	TGTGCCAGCAGCTTGGGGACTAGCGGGGGGTTCACAAATACGCAGTATTTT
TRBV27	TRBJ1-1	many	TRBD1	CASSSSGTALNTEAFF	TGTGCCAGCAGTTCTTCCGGGACAGCTTTGAACACTGAAGCTTTCTTT
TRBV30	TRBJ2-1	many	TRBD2	CAWRFSGGNEQFF	TGTGCCTGGAGATTTAGCGGGGGAAATGAGCAGTTCTTC
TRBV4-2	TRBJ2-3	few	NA	CASSQDFGQGTDTQYF	TGTGCCAGCAGCCAAGACTTCGGGCAGGGGACAGATACGCAGTATTTT
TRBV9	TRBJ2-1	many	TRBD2	CASSPATSGEQFF	TGTGCCAGCAGCCCCGCGACTAGCGGCGAGCAGTTCTTC
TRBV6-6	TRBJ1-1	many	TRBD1	CASSYSQGAGSEAFF	TGTGCCAGCAGTTACTCACAGGGGGCAGGGTCTGAAGCTTTCTTT
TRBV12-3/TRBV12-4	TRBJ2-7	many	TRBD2	CASSIAGATYEQYF	TGTGCCAGCAGTATAGCGGGGGCTACCTACGAGCAGTACTTC
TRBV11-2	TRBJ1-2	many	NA	CASSLVPAISYGYTF	TGTGCCAGCAGCTTAGTGCCCGCGATCTCCTATGGCTACACCTTC